A selection of T cell receptor beta chains follows, all from one sample in a study of response to subunit inactivated influenza vaccine. Using its own MiXCR run on the RT-PCR reads, TCRdb lists one record per CDR3 protein. The data show about 190,000 distinct CDR3 sequences, roughly 14% seen once. Sequenced here: CD8+ T cells sorted from PBMCs, sampled about 5 days after vaccination. The receptor source for this set is a man aged 50 to 59 who received an inactivated influenza vaccine. Each CDR3 is given with its conserved first and last residue. The D gene is left open where the match is weak. Clone size is stated in some rows and not others, as once, few, many or a class when expanded.

D gene	V gene	clone size	J gene	CDR3 protein	CDR3 DNA
TRBD1	TRBV2	NA	TRBJ2-2	CASSEASTGGTGELFF	TGTGCCAGCAGTGAAGCATCGACAGGGGGCACCGGGGAGCTGTTTTTT
TRBD2	TRBV3-1	few	TRBJ2-1	CASSQDLAGLYNEQFF	TGTGCCAGCAGCCAAGATCTAGCGGGACTTTACAATGAGCAGTTCTTC
NA	TRBV6-1	NA	TRBJ2-2	CASGLRRTGELFF	TGTGCCAGCGGCCTTAGGCGGACCGGGGAGCTGTTTTTT
TRBD1	TRBV4-3	many	TRBJ2-6	CASSQARGTFEAGANVLTF	TGCGCCAGCAGCCAAGCCAGGGGGACCTTCGAAGCTGGGGCCAACGTCCTGACTTTC
TRBD2	TRBV4-3	NA	TRBJ2-3	CASSQDAGVIRTQYF	TGCGCCAGCAGCCAAGACGCGGGAGTCATTCGTACGCAGTATTTT
NA	TRBV29-1	few	TRBJ1-1	CSALQQSTEAFF	TGCAGCGCCCTGCAACAGAGCACTGAAGCTTTCTTT
NA	TRBV7-2	few	TRBJ2-5	CASSSTLEAQYF	TGTGCCAGCAGTTCCACCCTGGAGGCCCAGTACTTC
NA	TRBV7-9	NA	TRBJ1-1	CASSLGATVNTEAFF	TGTGCCAGCAGCTTAGGGGCGACAGTGAACACTGAAGCTTTCTTT
NA	TRBV20-1	few	TRBJ2-1	CSATTRLDSYNEQFF	TGCAGTGCTACTACACGACTAGACTCCTACAATGAGCAGTTCTTC
NA	TRBV5-6	NA	TRBJ2-7	CASSGGILYEQYF	TGTGCCAGCAGCGGTGGGATTCTCTACGAGCAGTACTTC
TRBD1	TRBV10-3	few	TRBJ2-4	CAISEPGQGDLKNIQYF	TGTGCCATCAGTGAGCCGGGACAGGGGGACCTGAAAAACATTCAGTACTTC
NA	TRBV15	few	TRBJ1-1	CATSRGGTLNTEAFF	TGTGCCACCAGCAGAGGAGGGACACTGAACACTGAAGCTTTCTTT
NA	TRBV6-5	few	TRBJ2-3	CASSYSPNDMESTDTQYF	TGTGCCAGCAGTTACTCGCCGAATGACATGGAGAGCACAGATACGCAGTATTTT
NA	TRBV20-1	few	TRBJ2-3	CSSRDVLTDTQYF	TGCAGTTCTCGGGACGTCCTCACAGATACGCAGTATTTT
NA	TRBV29-1	few	TRBJ2-5	CSVEGQGTQETQYF	TGCAGCGTTGAAGGTCAGGGGACCCAAGAGACCCAGTACTTC
NA	TRBV4-2	once	TRBJ2-2	CASSQDLDEGTGELFF	TGTGCCAGCAGCCAAGATCTGGATGAGGGAACCGGGGAGCTGTTTTTT
NA	TRBV7-2	NA	TRBJ2-7	CASSLDIRFGEQYF	TGTGCCAGCAGCTTAGATATCAGGTTCGGCGAGCAGTACTTC
NA	TRBV10-3	many	TRBJ2-1	CAISEDSVSYNEQFF	TGTGCCATCAGTGAGGACAGCGTCTCCTACAATGAGCAGTTCTTC
NA	TRBV4-1	NA	TRBJ2-7	CASSQGLAPLEQYF	TGCGCCAGCAGCCAAGGTCTTGCGCCTCTCGAGCAGTACTTC
TRBD1	TRBV3-1	NA	TRBJ1-2	CASSTDRELYRGYTF	TGTGCCAGCAGCACAGACAGGGAACTCTATCGGGGCTACACCTTC
NA	TRBV20-1	NA	TRBJ2-7	CSARDFSGTSGSYEQYF	TGCAGTGCTAGAGATTTTTCCGGGACGAGCGGAAGCTACGAGCAGTACTTC
NA	TRBV7-9	NA	TRBJ2-1	CASSLVVGGQYNEQFF	TGTGCCAGCAGCTTAGTTGTTGGGGGGCAATACAATGAGCAGTTCTTC
TRBD1	TRBV4-3	NA	TRBJ2-7	CASSTRQGPYEQYF	TGCGCCAGCAGCACTCGACAGGGGCCCTACGAGCAGTACTTC
TRBD1	TRBV4-3	NA	TRBJ2-6	CASSQERTGYGGANVLTF	TGCGCCAGCAGCCAAGAGCGGACAGGGTATGGTGGGGCCAACGTCCTGACTTTC
NA	TRBV12-3/TRBV12-4	many	TRBJ2-1	CASSLDGSQYNEQFF	TGTGCCAGCAGTTTAGACGGCAGCCAATACAATGAGCAGTTCTTC
TRBD2	TRBV7-9	NA	TRBJ2-3	CASSPGLAGKRDTQYF	TGTGCCAGCAGCCCCGGACTAGCGGGAAAGAGAGATACGCAGTATTTT
NA	TRBV20-1	few	TRBJ1-1	CSAKTMNTEAFF	TGCAGTGCTAAAACTATGAACACTGAAGCTTTCTTT
TRBD1	TRBV7-2	NA	TRBJ2-1	CASSLGTGGLGNEQFF	TGTGCCAGCAGCTTGGGGACAGGGGGCTTGGGGAATGAGCAGTTCTTC
TRBD1	TRBV2	NA	TRBJ1-5	CASRPRTGARQPQHF	TGTGCCAGCAGACCTAGGACAGGGGCCCGACAGCCCCAGCATTTT
NA	TRBV5-1	many	TRBJ2-1	CASSPGAGHEQFF	TGCGCCAGCAGCCCCGGGGCGGGGCATGAGCAGTTCTTC
TRBD1	TRBV10-3	NA	TRBJ2-5	CAISESLPGTGSEETQYF	TGTGCCATCAGTGAGTCCCTCCCCGGGACAGGGTCGGAAGAGACCCAGTACTTC
NA	TRBV4-2	few	TRBJ2-7	CASSREIPDTGSASYEQYF	TGTGCCAGCAGCCGCGAAATACCGGACACCGGGTCGGCCAGCTACGAGCAGTACTTC
NA	TRBV27	NA	TRBJ2-2	CASSLWGHPNTGELFF	TGTGCCAGCAGTTTATGGGGACACCCGAACACCGGGGAGCTGTTTTTT
TRBD1	TRBV25-1	NA	TRBJ2-1	CASSVTGTGGAEQFF	TGTGCCAGCAGTGTGACCGGGACAGGGGGCGCCGAGCAGTTCTTC
NA	TRBV28	few	TRBJ2-1	CASSPLSGDYNEQFF	TGTGCCAGCAGCCCCCTCAGCGGAGACTACAATGAGCAGTTCTTC
NA	TRBV9	few	TRBJ1-2	CASSVGATYGYTF	TGTGCCAGCAGCGTAGGGGCCACCTATGGCTACACCTTC
TRBD2	TRBV12-3/TRBV12-4	few	TRBJ2-1	CASSYSLAGLVEQFF	TGTGCCAGCAGTTATAGTCTAGCGGGATTGGTTGAGCAGTTCTTC
NA	TRBV20-1	NA	TRBJ2-7	CSARAGTSYEQYF	TGCAGTGCTAGGGCCGGGACCTCCTACGAGCAGTACTTC
NA	TRBV15	NA	TRBJ2-3	CATSSQGSTDTQYF	TGTGCCACCAGCAGTCAAGGGAGCACAGATACGCAGTATTTT
NA	TRBV13	NA	TRBJ2-7	CASSLGLTNYEQYF	TGTGCCAGCAGCTTAGGACTGACTAACTACGAGCAGTACTTC
TRBD2	TRBV29-1	NA	TRBJ2-1	CSVDGTGGGFF	TGCAGCGTTGACGGAACCGGGGGGGGGTTCTTC
NA	TRBV6-1	NA	TRBJ1-5	CASSTLGHANQPQHF	TGTGCCAGCAGTACCCTAGGACATGCGAATCAGCCCCAGCATTTT
NA	TRBV6-5	NA	TRBJ1-2	CASSYSGGYGYTF	TGTGCCAGCAGTTACTCAGGGGGCTATGGCTACACCTTC